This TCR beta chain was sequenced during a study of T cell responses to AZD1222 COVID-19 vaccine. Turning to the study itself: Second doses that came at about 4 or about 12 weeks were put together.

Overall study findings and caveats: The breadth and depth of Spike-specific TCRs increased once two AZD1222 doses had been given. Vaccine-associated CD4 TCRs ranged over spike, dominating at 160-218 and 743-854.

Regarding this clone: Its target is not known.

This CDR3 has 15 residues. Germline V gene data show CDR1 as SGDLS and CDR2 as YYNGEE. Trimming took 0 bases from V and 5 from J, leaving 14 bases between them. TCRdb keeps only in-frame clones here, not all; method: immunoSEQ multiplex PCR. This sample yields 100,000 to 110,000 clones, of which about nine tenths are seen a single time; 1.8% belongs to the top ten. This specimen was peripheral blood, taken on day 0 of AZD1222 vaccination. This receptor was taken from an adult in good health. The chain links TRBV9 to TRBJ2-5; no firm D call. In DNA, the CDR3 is TGTGCCAGCAGCGTAGGGTCCGTGGTTCAGGAGACCCAGTACTTC. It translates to CASSVGSVVQETQYF. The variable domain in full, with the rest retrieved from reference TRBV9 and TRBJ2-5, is DSGVTQTPKHLITATGQRVTLRCSPRSGDLSVYWYQQSLDQGLQFLIQYYNGEERAKGNILERFSAQQFPDLHSELNLSSLELGDSALYFCASSVGSVVQETQYFGPGTRLLVL.